One sample yielded the 13 T cell receptor beta chains listed below, sequenced in a study of T cells in Graves' hyperthyroidism and ophthalmopathy. TCR beta CDR3 regions were amplified from RNA transcripts. The TCR CDR3 first-round RT-PCR relied on the HTBI primer set. TCRdb recomputed calls from the multiplex PCR reads with MiXCR, one row per CDR3 protein. The sample shows about 460,000 distinct CDR3 sequences, about 22% of them seen only once. The material sequenced was blood. Receptors originate from a woman in her 70s with Graves' ophthalmopathy.

This clonotype was observed a few times. The V gene is TRBV7-3, the J gene TRBJ1-1, with D perhaps TRBD1 (6 bases). Germline lookup yields CDR1 SGHTA and CDR2 FQGTGA. The CDR3 covers 15 residues. The ends were cut back, 3 bases at V and 0 bases at J, with 11 bases in the middle. The DNA for the CDR3 is TGTGCCAGCAGCTTCCTCGACAGGTTGAACACTGAAGCTTTCTTT. Protein product: CASSFLDRLNTEAFF.

At least ten counts were recorded for this clonotype. J is TRBJ1-1 and V is TRBV2; no clear D gene. V was shortened by 6 bases and J by 1 base, with 18 bases between the two germline ends. CDR3 size: 16 residues. The germline gives CDR1 SNHLY, CDR2 FYNNEI. CDR3 loop: CASRRSKGIRNTEAFF. The CDR3 nucleotides read TGTGCCAGCAGACGCTCAAAAGGGATTCGGAACACTGAAGCTTTCTTT.

The rearrangement links TRBV14 to TRBJ1-2; D is ambiguous. The ends were cut back, 5 bases at V and 4 bases at J, with 17 bases in the middle. The CDR3 length is 15 residues. Looked up from germline, CDR1 is SGHDN and CDR2 is FVKESK. Written as DNA, the CDR3 is TGTGCCAGCAGCTACGACCGGGTCCTTGTCTATGGCTACACCTTC. Its protein is CASSYDRVLVYGYTF.

The rearrangement joins TRBV3-1 to TRBJ1-2; D possibly corresponds to TRBD1 (5 bases). The CDR3 extends over 13 amino acids. Looked up from germline, CDR1 is LGHDT and CDR2 is YNNKEL (reference sequence). The V end lost 4 bases, the J end lost 5 bases, and 11 bases lay between the germline ends. The CDR3 reads CASSPTGFYGYTF. The CDR3 coding sequence is TGTGCCAGCAGCCCCACAGGATTTTATGGCTACACCTTC.

This clonotype was seen at least ten times. The V and J genes are TRBV30 and TRBJ2-7; D ambiguous. Germline loops: CDR1 GTSNPN, CDR2 SVGIG (reference sequence). Deletions cut 0 bases from V and 5 bases from J, with 11 bases between. The CDR3 consists of 13 residues. The CDR3 sequence: CAWSVRSRNEQYF. The CDR3 nucleotides read TGTGCCTGGAGTGTACGGAGTCGGAACGAGCAGTACTTC.

V usage is TRBV10-3 and J usage is TRBJ2-3, with 8 positions matching TRBD1. Germline lookup yields CDR1 ENHRY and CDR2 SYGVKD. The length of the CDR3 is 14 residues. The V and J ends lost 5 bases and 3 bases, in that order; junction bases with no gene match: 4. DNA for the CDR3: TGTGCCATCAGTTATACAGGGGGAACAGATACGCAGTATTTT. Translation: CAISYTGGTDTQYF.

Comments on this clonotype: The conserved closing phenylalanine or tryptophan is absent in this CDR3, likely reflecting a read error. The V gene is TRBV5-1, the J gene TRBJ1-2; a possible D gene is TRBD1 (5 bases). The germline gives CDR1 SGHRS, CDR2 YFSETQ. The CDR3 spans 14 residues. V lost 4 bases and J 9 bases, leaving 19 bases between the germline ends. DNA of the CDR3: TGCGCCAGCAGCCCACTCTCCGGGACGGGGAGCTACACCCTC. This gives the protein CASSPLSGTGSYTL.

The chain employs TRBV28 and TRBJ2-5, with 12 bases lining up with TRBD2. CDR1 is MDHEN, CDR2 SYDVKM, per germline. J gave up 4 bases and V 3 bases, and 6 bases lay outside the gene matches. The CDR3 totals 16 residues. CDR3 DNA sequence: TGTGCCAGCAGTTTCACCCCGGGACTAGCGGGAGAGACCCAGTACTTC. The encoded protein is CASSFTPGLAGETQYF.

The sample holds many counts of this clonotype. V and J are TRBV6-1 and TRBJ1-5; D gene unclear. With 5 bases removed from V and 0 bases from J, the gap between germline ends came to 14 bases. The CDR3 is 16 amino acids. Germline CDR1 reads MNHNS; CDR2 reads SASEGT. This chain's CDR3 is CASSSYHQASNQPQHF. The CDR3 region has the DNA TGTGCCAGCAGTTCCTACCACCAAGCTAGCAATCAGCCCCAGCATTTT.

This clonotype was seen a few times. The chain has TRBV28 and TRBJ1-6, with D perhaps TRBD1 (6 bases). CDR1 is MDHEN, CDR2 SYDVKM, per germline. CDR3 length: 15 amino acids. V was cut by 6 bases and J by 9 bases, with 18 bases left in between. The CDR3 DNA is TGTGCCAGCAGCAATGACAGGTTCCTAGGTTCACCCCTCCACTTT. Translating gives CASSNDRFLGSPLHF.

This clonotype was seen repeatedly, ten times or more. The gene calls are TRBV30 and TRBJ2-5; D is uncertain. The CDR3 sequence is 13 residues long. Trimming pared 1 base from V and 5 bases from J, leaving 11 bases between. CDR1 GTSNPN and CDR2 SVGIG come from the germline V gene (reference sequence). The CDR3 protein is CAWSGGFGETQYF. CDR3 DNA sequence: TGTGCCTGGAGTGGCGGCTTTGGGGAGACCCAGTACTTC.

J is TRBJ2-3 and V is TRBV24-1; no clear D. This CDR3 is built from 13 residues. V was clipped by 4 bases and J by 2 bases, with 6 bases between them. Germline V lookup: CDR1 KGHDR, CDR2 SFDVKD. For the CDR3, the DNA is TGTGCCACCAGTGAAGGGCCCACAGATACGCAGTATTTT. This translates into CATSEGPTDTQYF.

This clonotype was observed at least ten times. CDR3 in amino acids: CASSPGGALNTEAFF. DNA for the CDR3: TGTGCCAGCTCACCCGGGGGGGCACTGAACACTGAAGCTTTCTTT. The rearrangement links TRBV12-3 or TRBV12-4 to TRBJ1-1; perhaps TRBD1 as D (6 bases). Trimming took off 8 bases at V and 0 bases at J, with 16 bases between the two ends. CDR3 size: 15 residues.